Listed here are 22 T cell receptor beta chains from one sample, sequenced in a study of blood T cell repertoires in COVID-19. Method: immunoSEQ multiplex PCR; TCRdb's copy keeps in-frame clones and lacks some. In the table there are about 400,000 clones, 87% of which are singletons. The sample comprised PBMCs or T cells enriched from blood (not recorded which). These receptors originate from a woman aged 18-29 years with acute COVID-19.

This CDR3 reads CASSLGQGSTEAFF. The CDR3 nucleotides are TGTGCCAGCAGCCTGGGACAGGGGAGCACTGAAGCTTTCTTT. The chain recombines TRBV11-2 with TRBJ1-1, with TRBD1 identical over 10 bases. This CDR3 is 14 amino acids long. V lost 5 bases, J lost 4 bases, and 4 bases stayed unmatched. Germline V gene data show CDR1 as SGHAT and CDR2 as FQNNGV.

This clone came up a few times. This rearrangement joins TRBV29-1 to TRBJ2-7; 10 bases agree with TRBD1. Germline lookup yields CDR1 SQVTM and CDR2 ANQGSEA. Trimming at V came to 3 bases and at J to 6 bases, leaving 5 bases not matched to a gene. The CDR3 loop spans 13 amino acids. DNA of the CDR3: TGCAGCGTTGAGGGACAGGGGCCTTCCGAGCAGTACTTC. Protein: CSVEGQGPSEQYF.

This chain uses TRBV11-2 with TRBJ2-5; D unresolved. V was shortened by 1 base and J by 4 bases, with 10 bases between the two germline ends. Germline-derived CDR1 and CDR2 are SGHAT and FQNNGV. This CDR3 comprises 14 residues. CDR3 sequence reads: CASSLGSRGETQYF. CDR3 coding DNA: TGTGCCAGCAGCTTAGGGTCGCGCGGAGAGACCCAGTACTTC.

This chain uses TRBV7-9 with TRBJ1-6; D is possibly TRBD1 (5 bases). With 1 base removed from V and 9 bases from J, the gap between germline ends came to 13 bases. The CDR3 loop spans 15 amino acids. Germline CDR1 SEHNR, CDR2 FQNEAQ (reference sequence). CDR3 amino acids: CASSLGSGSFSPLHF. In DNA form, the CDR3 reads TGTGCCAGCAGCTTAGGTTCAGGGTCATTTTCACCCCTCCACTTT.

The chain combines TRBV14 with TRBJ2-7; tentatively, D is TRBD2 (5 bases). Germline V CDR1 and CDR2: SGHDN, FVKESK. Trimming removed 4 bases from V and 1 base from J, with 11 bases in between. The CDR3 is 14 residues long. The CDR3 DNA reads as TGTGCCAGCAGCCCTCAGCTAGCTTCCTACGAGCAGTACTTC. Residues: CASSPQLASYEQYF.

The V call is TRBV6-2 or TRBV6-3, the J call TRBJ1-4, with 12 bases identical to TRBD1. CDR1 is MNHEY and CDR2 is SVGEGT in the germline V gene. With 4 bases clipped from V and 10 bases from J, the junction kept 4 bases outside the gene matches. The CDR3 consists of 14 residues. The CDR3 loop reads CASSSGTGGLKLFF. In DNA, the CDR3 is TGTGCCAGCAGTTCCGGGACAGGGGGCCTAAAACTGTTTTTT.

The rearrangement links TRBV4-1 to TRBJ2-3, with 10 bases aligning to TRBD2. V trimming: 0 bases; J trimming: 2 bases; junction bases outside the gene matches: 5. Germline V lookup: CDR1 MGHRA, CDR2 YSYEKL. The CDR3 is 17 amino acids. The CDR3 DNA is TGCGCCAGCAGCCAAGATCCAGCGGGAGGGGCCACAGATACGCAGTATTTT. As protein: CASSQDPAGGATDTQYF.

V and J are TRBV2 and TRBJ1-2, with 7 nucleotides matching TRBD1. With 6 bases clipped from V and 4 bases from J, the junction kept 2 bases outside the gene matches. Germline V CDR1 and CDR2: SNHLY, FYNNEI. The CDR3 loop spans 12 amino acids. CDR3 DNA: TGTGCCAGCAGGGGACAGCTCTATGGCTACACCTTC. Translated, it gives CASRGQLYGYTF.

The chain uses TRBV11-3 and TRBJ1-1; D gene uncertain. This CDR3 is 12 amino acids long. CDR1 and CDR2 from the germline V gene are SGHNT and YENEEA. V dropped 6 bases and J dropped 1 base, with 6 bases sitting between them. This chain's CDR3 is CASRGRNTEAFF. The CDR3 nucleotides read TGTGCCAGCAGGGGCCGGAACACTGAAGCTTTCTTT. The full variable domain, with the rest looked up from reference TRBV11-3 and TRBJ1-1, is EAGVVQSPRYKIIEKKQPVAFWCNPISGHNTLYWYLQNLGQGPELLIRYENEEAVDDSQLPKDRFSAERLKGVDSTLKIQPAELGDSAVYLCASRGRNTEAFFGQGTRLTVV.

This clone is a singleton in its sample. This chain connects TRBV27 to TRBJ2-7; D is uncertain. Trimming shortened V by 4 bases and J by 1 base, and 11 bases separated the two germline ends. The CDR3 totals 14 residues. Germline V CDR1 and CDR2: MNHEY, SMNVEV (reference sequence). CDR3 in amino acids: CASSSVSRSYEQYF. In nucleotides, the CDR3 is TGTGCCAGCAGTTCCGTAAGCAGGTCCTACGAGCAGTACTTC.

The CDR3 bases are TGTGCCAGCAGCCTCCAGGGGGCGAACACCGGGGAGCTGTTTTTT. Translating it yields CASSLQGANTGELFF. This chain connects TRBV7-9 to TRBJ2-2; 7 nucleotides align to TRBD1. V lost 5 bases and J lost 0; bases outside the gene matches: 3. Germline values: CDR1 SEHNR, CDR2 FQNEAQ (reference sequence). The CDR3 runs 15 residues.

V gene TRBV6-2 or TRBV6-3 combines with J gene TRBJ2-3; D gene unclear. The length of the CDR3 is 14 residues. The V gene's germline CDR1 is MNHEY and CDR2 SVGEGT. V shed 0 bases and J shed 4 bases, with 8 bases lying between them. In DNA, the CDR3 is TGTGCCAGCAGTTACTCGAGCCTCGCAGATACGCAGTATTTT. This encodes CASSYSSLADTQYF.

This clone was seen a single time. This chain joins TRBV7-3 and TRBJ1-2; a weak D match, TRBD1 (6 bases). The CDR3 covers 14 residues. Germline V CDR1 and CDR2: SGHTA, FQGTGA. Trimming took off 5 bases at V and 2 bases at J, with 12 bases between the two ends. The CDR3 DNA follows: TGTGCCAGCAGCCCTACCGGGACAAACTATGGCTACACCTTC. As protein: CASSPTGTNYGYTF.

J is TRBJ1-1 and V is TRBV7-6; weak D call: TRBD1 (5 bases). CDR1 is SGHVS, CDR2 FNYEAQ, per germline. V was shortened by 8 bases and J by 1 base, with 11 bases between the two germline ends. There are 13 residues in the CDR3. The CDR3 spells CASGYRPNTEAFF. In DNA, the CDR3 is TGTGCCAGCGGCTACAGGCCGAACACTGAAGCTTTCTTT. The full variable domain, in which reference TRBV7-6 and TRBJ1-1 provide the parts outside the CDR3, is GAGVSQSPRYKVTKRGQDVALRCDPISGHVSLYWYRQALGQGPEFLTYFNYEAQQDKSGLPNDRFSAERPEGSISTLTIQRTEQRDSAMYRCASGYRPNTEAFFGQGTRLTVV.

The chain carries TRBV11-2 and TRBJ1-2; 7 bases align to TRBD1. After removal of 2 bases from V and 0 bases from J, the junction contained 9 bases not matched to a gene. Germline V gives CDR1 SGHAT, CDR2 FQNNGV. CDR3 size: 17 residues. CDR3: CASSLTPRTGANYGYTF. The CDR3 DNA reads TGTGCCAGCAGCTTAACACCCCGGACAGGCGCTAACTATGGCTACACCTTC.

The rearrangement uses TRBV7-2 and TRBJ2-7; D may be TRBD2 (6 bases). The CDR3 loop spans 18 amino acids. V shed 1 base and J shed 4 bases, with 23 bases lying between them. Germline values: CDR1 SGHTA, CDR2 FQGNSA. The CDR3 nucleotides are TGTGCCAGCAGCTTAGTAGGTCTGGTAGCGGATCCCAGTTACGAGCAGTACTTC. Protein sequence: CASSLVGLVADPSYEQYF.

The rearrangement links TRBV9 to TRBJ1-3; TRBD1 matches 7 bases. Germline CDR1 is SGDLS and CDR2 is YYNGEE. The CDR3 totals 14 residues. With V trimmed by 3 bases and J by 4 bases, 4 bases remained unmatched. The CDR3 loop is CASSAGDRGNTIYF. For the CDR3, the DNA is TGTGCCAGCAGCGCCGGGGACAGAGGAAACACCATATATTTT.

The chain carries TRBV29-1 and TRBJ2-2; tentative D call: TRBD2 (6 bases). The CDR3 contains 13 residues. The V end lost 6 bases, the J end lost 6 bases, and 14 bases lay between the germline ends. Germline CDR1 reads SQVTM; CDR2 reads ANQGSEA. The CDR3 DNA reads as TGCAGCGTGGCCCGGGAGTTGCCCGGGGAGCTGTTTTTT. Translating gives CSVARELPGELFF.

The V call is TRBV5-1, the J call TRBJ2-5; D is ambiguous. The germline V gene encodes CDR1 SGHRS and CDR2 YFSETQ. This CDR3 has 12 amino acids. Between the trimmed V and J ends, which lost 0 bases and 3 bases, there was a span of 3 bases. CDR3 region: CASSLGEETQYF. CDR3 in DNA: TGCGCCAGCAGCTTGGGCGAAGAGACCCAGTACTTC.

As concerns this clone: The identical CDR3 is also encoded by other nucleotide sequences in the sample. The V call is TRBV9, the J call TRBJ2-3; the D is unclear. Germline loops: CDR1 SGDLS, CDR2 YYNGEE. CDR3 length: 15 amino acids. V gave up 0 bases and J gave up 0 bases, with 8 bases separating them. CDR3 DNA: TGTGCCAGCAGCGTAGGCTCAACTAGCACAGATACGCAGTATTTT. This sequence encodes CASSVGSTSTDTQYF.

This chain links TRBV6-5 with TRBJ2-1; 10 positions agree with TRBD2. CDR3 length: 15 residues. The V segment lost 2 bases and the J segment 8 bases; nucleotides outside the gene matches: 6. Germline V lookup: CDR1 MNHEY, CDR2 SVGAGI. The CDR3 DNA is TGTGCCAGCAGTTACGAAGCGGGAGGGCCCGATGAGCAGTTCTTC. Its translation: CASSYEAGGPDEQFF.

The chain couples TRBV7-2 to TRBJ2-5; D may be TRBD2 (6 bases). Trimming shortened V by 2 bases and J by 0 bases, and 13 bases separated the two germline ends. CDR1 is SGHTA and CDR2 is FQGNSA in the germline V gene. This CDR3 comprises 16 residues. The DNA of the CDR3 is TGTGCCAGCAGCTTATCTCCGGGAGAAAACCAAGAGACCCAGTACTTC. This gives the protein CASSLSPGENQETQYF.